Listed here are 25 T cell receptor beta chains from one sample, sequenced in a study of CD8 T cells in Susac syndrome. Reverse transcription of roughly 0.45 to 1 ug RNA was performed with random hexamers. TCRdb re-called the immunoSEQ multiplex PCR reads through MiXCR, storing one row per CDR3 protein. The data contain over 300,000 distinct CDR3 sequences, just over 90% of them singletons. The sequencing input was CD4+ T cells from PBMCs. These receptors came from a human donor with multiple sclerosis.

In nucleotides, the CDR3 is TGTGCCAGCAGCCGTTCCCGATACTACGAGCAGTACTTC. Protein sequence: CASSRSRYYEQYF. The genes are TRBV6-2 or TRBV6-3 and TRBJ2-7; D unresolved. CDR3 size: 13 residues. The germline V and J ends were trimmed by 6 bases and 3 bases, with 12 bases remaining between them. Germline lookup yields CDR1 MNHEY and CDR2 SVGEGT.

The chain links TRBV24-1 to TRBJ1-2, with D perhaps matching TRBD1 (6 bases). This CDR3 comprises 14 residues. Trimming pared 5 bases from V and 8 bases from J, leaving 17 bases between. Germline V CDR1 and CDR2: KGHDR, SFDVKD. CDR3 sequence reads: CATSGRTGGQGYTF. The CDR3 DNA reads TGTGCCACCAGTGGAAGGACCGGGGGGCAAGGCTACACCTTC.

This rearrangement joins TRBV7-2 to TRBJ1-3; a possible D gene is TRBD1 (5 bases). CDR3 length: 14 residues. V lost 5 bases and J 8 bases, leaving 16 bases between the germline ends. Germline V gene lookup returns CDR1 SGHTA and CDR2 FQGNSA. The CDR3 loop reads CASSPGPSTDTIYF. The CDR3 DNA reads TGTGCCAGCAGCCCGGGACCGTCGACGGACACCATATATTTT.

This clonotype was recorded only once. J is TRBJ1-1 and V is TRBV20-1; perhaps TRBD1 as D (6 bases). The CDR3 is 14 amino acids. The V and J ends lost 5 bases and 3 bases respectively, with 16 bases between them. CDR1 and CDR2 (germline): DFQATT, SNEGSKA (reference sequence). The CDR3 DNA reads TGCAGTGCTCGGACAGTCCCCGGGGACACTGAAGCTTTCTTT. Protein product: CSARTVPGDTEAFF.

J is TRBJ1-6 and V is TRBV30; D is unclear. In germline, CDR1 is GTSNPN, CDR2 SVGIG (reference sequence). There are 14 residues in the CDR3. The V end was cut by 2 bases, the J end by 10 bases, with 15 bases between. The CDR3 DNA follows: TGTGCCTGGAGTCTCACTTGGGAGGAGTCACCCCTCCACTTT. Translating gives CAWSLTWEESPLHF.

This chain uses TRBV7-3 with TRBJ2-1; 8 nucleotides align to TRBD2. V shed 5 bases, J shed 9 bases, and the junction held 12 bases outside the gene matches. This CDR3 region has 15 residues. Per germline, CDR1 SGHTA and CDR2 FQGTGA. DNA for the CDR3: TGTGCCAGCAGCCGCTTGAGACAGCGGGAGAGTGAGCAGTTCTTC. Its translation: CASSRLRQRESEQFF.

V is TRBV9 and J is TRBJ2-7, with a possible D match to TRBD2 (6 bases). Germline V gene data show CDR1 as SGDLS and CDR2 as YYNGEE. This CDR3 has 15 amino acids. Trimming stripped 7 bases from V and 2 bases from J, with 19 bases between. The CDR3 DNA follows: TGTGCCAGCTCTAAAGGGGAGGCAGGCCCCTACGAGCAGTACTTC. Translated: CASSKGEAGPYEQYF.

The rearrangement uses TRBV19 and TRBJ2-1, with TRBD2 identical over 12 bases. The CDR3 is made up of 15 amino acids. CDR1 LNHDA and CDR2 SQIVND come from the germline V gene (reference sequence). Trimming at V came to 7 bases and at J to 3 bases, leaving 4 bases not matched to a gene. The CDR3 sequence is CASTSGRAGYNEQFF. In nucleotides, the CDR3 is TGTGCCAGTACTAGCGGGAGGGCCGGCTACAATGAGCAGTTCTTC.

V usage is TRBV4-2 and J usage is TRBJ2-7, with 8 bases aligning to TRBD1. Germline assignment: CDR1 LGHNA and CDR2 YNFKEQ. V gave up 0 bases and J gave up 7 bases; unmatched junction bases: 8. The length of the CDR3 is 15 residues. CDR3 residues: CASSQDSDRVSEQYF. CDR3 nucleotide sequence: TGTGCCAGCAGCCAAGACTCGGACAGGGTGTCAGAGCAGTACTTC.

The rearrangement joins TRBV9 to TRBJ2-1; D call uncertain. The CDR3 sequence is 15 residues long. The germline V gene encodes CDR1 SGDLS and CDR2 YYNGEE. Trimming shortened V by 2 bases and J by 5 bases, and 14 bases separated the two germline ends. For the CDR3, the DNA is TGTGCCAGCAGCGTCCCCCTCGTCCCCGACAATGAGCAGTTCTTC. Residues: CASSVPLVPDNEQFF. Based on the CDR3 plus reference TRBV9 and TRBJ2-1, the full variable domain is DSGVTQTPKHLITATGQRVTLRCSPRSGDLSVYWYQQSLDQGLQFLIQYYNGEERAKGNILERFSAQQFPDLHSELNLSSLELGDSALYFCASSVPLVPDNEQFFGPGTRLTVL.

The V call is TRBV27, the J call TRBJ2-1, with 7 bases that match TRBD1. Germline trimming cut 4 bases from V and 4 bases from J; bases unmatched to any gene: 4. This CDR3 contains 14 residues. CDR1 MNHEY and CDR2 SMNVEV come from the germline V gene (reference sequence). CDR3 sequence: CASSYRGWYNEQFF. CDR3 DNA sequence: TGTGCCAGCAGTTACAGGGGATGGTACAATGAGCAGTTCTTC.

The rearrangement links TRBV6-5 to TRBJ1-5; the D gene is possibly TRBD1 (5 bases). The germline CDR1 and CDR2 sequences are MNHEY and SVGAGI. V was shortened by 6 bases and J by 5 bases, with 11 bases between the two germline ends. The CDR3 covers 13 residues. The CDR3 spells CASRGGKDQPQHF. The CDR3 nucleotides are TGTGCCAGCAGGGGGGGTAAGGATCAGCCCCAGCATTTT.

This clonotype was counted a few times. The chain combines TRBV7-2 with TRBJ2-7; tentative D call: TRBD1 (6 bases). This CDR3 has 15 residues. The germline V gene has CDR1 SGHTA and CDR2 FQGNSA. Trimming removed 1 base at V and 0 bases at J, with 10 bases between. CDR3 coding DNA: TGTGCCAGCAGCTTAGGGGGGACATCCTCCTACGAGCAGTACTTC. The encoded protein is CASSLGGTSSYEQYF.

This chain connects TRBV19 to TRBJ1-1; 10 bases line up with TRBD1. This CDR3 has 15 residues. V dropped 2 bases and J dropped 8; count of bases not matched to a gene: 8. CDR1 is LNHDA and CDR2 is SQIVND in the germline V gene (reference sequence). Here the CDR3 reads CASSILGTGVEEAFF. The CDR3 DNA sequence: TGTGCCAGTAGTATATTAGGGACAGGGGTTGAAGAAGCTTTCTTT.

The chain has TRBV12-3 or TRBV12-4 and TRBJ2-1, with 9 bases identical to TRBD2. V was clipped by 2 bases and J by 9 bases; unmatched bases: 14. This CDR3 is 17 amino acids long. The DNA of the CDR3 is TGTGCCAGCAGTTTACGGTTAGCGGGGGCCCTTAGGGGTGAGCAGTTCTTC. This translates into CASSLRLAGALRGEQFF.

The chain employs TRBV28 and TRBJ1-3, with 7 positions matching TRBD1. J was trimmed by 6 bases and V by 4 bases; bases with no gene match: 6. This CDR3 has 14 amino acids. The V gene's germline CDR1 is MDHEN and CDR2 SYDVKM. The DNA for the CDR3 is TGTGCCAGCAGTTCAAGGGGGCGAGAAAACACCATATATTTT. Translation gives CASSSRGRENTIYF.

The gene calls are TRBV6-1 and TRBJ2-7; possible D gene TRBD1, 7 bases. This CDR3 has 15 amino acids. The germline V and J ends were trimmed by 11 bases and 3 bases, with 23 bases remaining between them. CDR1 MNHNS and CDR2 SASEGT come from the germline V gene. CDR3 DNA sequence: TGTGCCGGTCGTTCCCGACAGGGAGGAAGCTACGAGCAGTACTTC. It yields the protein CAGRSRQGGSYEQYF.

The rearrangement uses TRBV7-2 and TRBJ1-1, with 9 positions matching TRBD1. The germline CDR1 and CDR2 sequences are SGHTA and FQGNSA. The CDR3 extends over 15 amino acids. V lost 4 bases, J lost 1 base, and 4 bases stayed unmatched. This CDR3 is CASSSSGQGNTEAFF. CDR3 nucleotides: TGTGCCAGCAGCTCATCGGGACAGGGGAACACTGAAGCTTTCTTT.

This rearrangement joins TRBV28 to TRBJ2-2; D may be TRBD2 (5 bases). CDR1 and CDR2 (germline): MDHEN, SYDVKM. Deletions cut 5 bases from V and 4 bases from J, with 14 bases between. The CDR3 sequence is 15 residues long. The DNA of the CDR3 is TGTGCCAGCAGTCCCTTGGGGAGTACCACCGGGGAGCTGTTTTTT. This encodes CASSPLGSTTGELFF.

V gene TRBV29-1 combines with J gene TRBJ2-5, with 10 bases lining up with TRBD1. The germline gives CDR1 SQVTM, CDR2 ANQGSEA. The CDR3 runs 14 residues. Trimming at V came to 5 bases and at J to 5 bases, leaving 8 bases not matched to a gene. CDR3 sequence (DNA): TGCAGCGTTTACCGAGGGACAGGGGAGGAGACCCAGTACTTC. Its protein is CSVYRGTGEETQYF.

The V call is TRBV5-1, the J call TRBJ2-1; D gene unclear. CDR3 length equals 17 residues. Germline loops: CDR1 SGHRS, CDR2 YFSETQ. Trimming cost V 1 base and J 7 bases, with 21 bases left between them. The DNA for the CDR3 is TGCGCCAGCAGCTTGACCGTCGGTATCGAAGGGCAGAATGAGCAGTTCTTC. This sequence encodes CASSLTVGIEGQNEQFF. The complete variable domain, with remaining parts taken from reference TRBV5-1 and TRBJ2-1, reads KAGVTQTPRYLIKTRGQQVTLSCSPISGHRSVSWYQQTPGQGLQFLFEYFSETQRNKGNFPGRFSGRQFSNSRSEMNVSTLELGDSALYLCASSLTVGIEGQNEQFFGPGTRLTVL.

The chain is built from TRBV30 and TRBJ2-2, with 7 positions matching TRBD1. This CDR3 region has 16 residues. Germline V gives CDR1 GTSNPN, CDR2 SVGIG (reference sequence). The V gene end was trimmed by 3 bases and the J gene end by 3 bases; junction bases not matched to a gene: 10. The CDR3 DNA is TGTGCCTGGAGAGAGATGGGACAGACCCACACCGGGGAGCTGTTTTTT. The encoded protein is CAWREMGQTHTGELFF. The whole variable domain, remainder taken from reference TRBV30 and TRBJ2-2, is SQTIHQWPATLVQPVGSPLSLECTVEGTSNPNLYWYRQAAGRGLQLLFYSVGIGQISSEVPQNLSASRPQDRQFILSSKKLLLSDSGFYLCAWREMGQTHTGELFFGEGSRLTVL.

The J gene is TRBJ2-4, the V gene TRBV18, with 7 nucleotides matching TRBD1. The germline CDR1 and CDR2 sequences are KGHSH and LQKENI. CDR3 length: 15 amino acids. Trimming cost V 0 bases and J 1 base; bases outside gene matches: 0. The CDR3, as DNA: TGTGCCAGCTCACCACCGGGACAGGCCAAAAACATTCAGTACTTC. The encoded protein is CASSPPGQAKNIQYF.

J is TRBJ2-7 and V is TRBV28; D perhaps matches TRBD2 (6 bases). The CDR3 contains 15 residues. Per germline, CDR1 MDHEN and CDR2 SYDVKM. V lost 5 bases and J 2 bases, leaving 16 bases between the germline ends. The CDR3 here is CASSPWGGEAYEQYF. The CDR3 nucleotides read TGTGCCAGCAGTCCCTGGGGAGGCGAGGCCTACGAGCAGTACTTC.

The rearrangement joins TRBV4-1 to TRBJ1-4; the D is unclear. The length of the CDR3 is 15 residues. Per the germline V gene, CDR1 is MGHRA and CDR2 is YSYEKL. Trimming cost V 1 base and J 2 bases, with 8 bases left between them. In nucleotides, the CDR3 is TGCGCCAGCAGCCAAGCGGGGAACACTAATGAAAAACTGTTTTTT. Protein sequence: CASSQAGNTNEKLFF.